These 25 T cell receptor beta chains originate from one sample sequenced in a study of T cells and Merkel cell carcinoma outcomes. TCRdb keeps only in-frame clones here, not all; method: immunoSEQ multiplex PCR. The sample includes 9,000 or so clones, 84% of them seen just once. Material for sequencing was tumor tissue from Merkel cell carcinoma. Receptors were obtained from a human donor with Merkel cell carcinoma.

The CDR3 sequence is CASSTGLAGDTDTQYF. DNA of the CDR3: TGTGCCAGCAGCACTGGACTAGCGGGGGACACAGATACGCAGTATTTT. The chain combines TRBV5-4 with TRBJ2-3, with 13 bases that match TRBD2. The CDR3 spans 16 residues. Germline V CDR1 and CDR2: SGHNT, YYREEE (reference sequence). Unmatched junction bases numbered 4, after V lost 4 bases and J lost 2 bases.

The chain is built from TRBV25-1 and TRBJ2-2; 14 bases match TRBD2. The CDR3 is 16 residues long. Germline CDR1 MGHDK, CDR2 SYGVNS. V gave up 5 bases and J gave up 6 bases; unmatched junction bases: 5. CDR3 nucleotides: TGTGCCAGCAGTTACCCGACTAGCGGGGGGGCCGGGGAGCTGTTTTTT. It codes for CASSYPTSGGAGELFF.

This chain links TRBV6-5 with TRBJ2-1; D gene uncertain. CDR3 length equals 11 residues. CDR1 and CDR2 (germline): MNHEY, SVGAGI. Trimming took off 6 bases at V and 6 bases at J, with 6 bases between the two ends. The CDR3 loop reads CASSPCNEQFF. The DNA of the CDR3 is TGTGCCAGCAGCCCTTGCAATGAGCAGTTCTTC.

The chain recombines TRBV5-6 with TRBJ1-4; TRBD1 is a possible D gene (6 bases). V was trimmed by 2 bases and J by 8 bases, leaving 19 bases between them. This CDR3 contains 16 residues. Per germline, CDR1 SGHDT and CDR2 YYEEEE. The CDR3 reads CASSFNTGRTTEKLFF. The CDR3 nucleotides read TGTGCCAGCAGCTTCAACACAGGGCGAACGACGGAAAAACTGTTTTTT.

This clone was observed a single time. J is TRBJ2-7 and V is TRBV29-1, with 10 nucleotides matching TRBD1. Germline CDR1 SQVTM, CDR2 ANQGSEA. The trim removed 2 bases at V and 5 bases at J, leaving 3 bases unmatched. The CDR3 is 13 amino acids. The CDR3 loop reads CSVENGTGDEQYF. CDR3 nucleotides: TGCAGCGTTGAAAACGGGACAGGGGACGAGCAGTACTTC.

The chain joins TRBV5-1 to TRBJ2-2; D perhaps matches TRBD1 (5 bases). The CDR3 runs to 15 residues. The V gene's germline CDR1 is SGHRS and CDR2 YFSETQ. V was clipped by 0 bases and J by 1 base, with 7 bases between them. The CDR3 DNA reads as TGCGCCAGCAGCTTGGCCGACAGGAACACCGGGGAGCTGTTTTTT. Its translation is CASSLADRNTGELFF.

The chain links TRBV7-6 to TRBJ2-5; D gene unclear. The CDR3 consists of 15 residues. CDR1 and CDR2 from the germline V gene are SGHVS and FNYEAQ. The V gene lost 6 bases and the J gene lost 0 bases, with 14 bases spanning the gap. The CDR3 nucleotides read TGTGCCAGCAGTAACGACATTCTGTACCAAGAGACCCAGTACTTC. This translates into CASSNDILYQETQYF.

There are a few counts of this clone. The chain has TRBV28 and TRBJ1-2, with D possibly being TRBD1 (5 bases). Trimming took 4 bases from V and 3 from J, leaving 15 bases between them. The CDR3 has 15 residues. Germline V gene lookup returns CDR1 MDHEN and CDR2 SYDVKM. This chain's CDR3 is CASSSSGREHYGYTF. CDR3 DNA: TGTGCCAGCAGTTCGTCCGGCAGGGAGCACTATGGCTACACCTTC.

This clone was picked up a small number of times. The CDR3 sequence: CASSSYGWSGDNEQFF. The CDR3 bases are TGTGCCAGCAGCTCCTATGGGTGGTCAGGGGACAATGAGCAGTTCTTC. V is TRBV5-6 and J is TRBJ2-1, with D tentatively TRBD1 (6 bases). V shed 3 bases and J shed 5 bases, with 18 bases lying between them. Per the germline V gene, CDR1 is SGHDT and CDR2 is YYEEEE. The CDR3 sequence is 16 residues long.

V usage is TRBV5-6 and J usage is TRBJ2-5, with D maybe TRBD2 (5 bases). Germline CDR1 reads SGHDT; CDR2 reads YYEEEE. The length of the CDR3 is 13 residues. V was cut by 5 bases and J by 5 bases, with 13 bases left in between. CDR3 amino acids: CASSTWGAETQYF. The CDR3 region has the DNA TGTGCCAGCAGTACTTGGGGAGCGGAGACCCAGTACTTC.

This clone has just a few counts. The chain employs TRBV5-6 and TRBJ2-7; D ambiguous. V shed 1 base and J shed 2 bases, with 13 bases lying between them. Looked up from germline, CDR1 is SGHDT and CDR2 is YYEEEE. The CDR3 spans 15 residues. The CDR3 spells CASSLTVKPPYEQYF. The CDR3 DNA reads TGTGCCAGCAGCTTGACTGTCAAACCTCCCTACGAGCAGTACTTC.

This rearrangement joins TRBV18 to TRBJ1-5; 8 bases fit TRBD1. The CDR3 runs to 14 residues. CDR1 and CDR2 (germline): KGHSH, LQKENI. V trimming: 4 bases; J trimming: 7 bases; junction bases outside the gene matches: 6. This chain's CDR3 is CASSLGQGGQPQHF. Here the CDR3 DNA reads TGTGCCAGCTCACTCGGACAGGGCGGACAGCCCCAGCATTTT.

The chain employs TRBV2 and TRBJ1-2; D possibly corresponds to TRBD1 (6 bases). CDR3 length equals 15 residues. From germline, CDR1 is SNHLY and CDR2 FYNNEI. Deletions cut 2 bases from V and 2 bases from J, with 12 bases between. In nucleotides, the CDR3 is TGTGCCAGCAGTGAACGGGGGGCAAGAAACTATGGCTACACCTTC. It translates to CASSERGARNYGYTF.

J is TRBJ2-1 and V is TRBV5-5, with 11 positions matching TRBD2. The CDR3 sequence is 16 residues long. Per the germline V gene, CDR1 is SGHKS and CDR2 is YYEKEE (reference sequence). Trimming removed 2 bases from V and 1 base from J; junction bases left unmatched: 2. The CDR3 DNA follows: TGTGCCAGCAGCTTCTCTAGCGGGGGGTCCTACAATGAGCAGTTCTTC. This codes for CASSFSSGGSYNEQFF.

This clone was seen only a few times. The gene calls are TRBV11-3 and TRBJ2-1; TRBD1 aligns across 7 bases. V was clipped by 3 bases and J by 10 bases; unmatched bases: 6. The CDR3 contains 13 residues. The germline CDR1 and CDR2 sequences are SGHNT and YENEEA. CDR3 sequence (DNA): TGTGCCAGCAGCTTGGACAGGCTCAGCGAGCAGTTCTTC. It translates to CASSLDRLSEQFF.

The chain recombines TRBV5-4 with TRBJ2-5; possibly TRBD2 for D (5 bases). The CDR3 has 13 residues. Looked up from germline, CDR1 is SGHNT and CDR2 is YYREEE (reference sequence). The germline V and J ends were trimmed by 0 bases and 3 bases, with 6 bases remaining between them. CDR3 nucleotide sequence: TGTGCCAGCAGCTTGGGGCGGGAAGAGACCCAGTACTTC. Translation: CASSLGREETQYF.

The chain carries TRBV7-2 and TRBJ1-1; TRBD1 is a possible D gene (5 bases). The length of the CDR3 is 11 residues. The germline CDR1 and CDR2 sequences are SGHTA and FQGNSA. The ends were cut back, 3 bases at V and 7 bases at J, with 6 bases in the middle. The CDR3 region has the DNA TGTGCCAGCAGCTTGAGGGGTGAAGCTTTCTTT. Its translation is CASSLRGEAFF. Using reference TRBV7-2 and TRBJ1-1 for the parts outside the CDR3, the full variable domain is GAGVSQSPSNKVTEKGKDVELRCDPISGHTALYWYRQSLGQGLEFLIYFQGNSAPDKSGLPSDRFSAERTGGSVSTLTIQRTQQEDSAVYLCASSLRGEAFFGQGTRLTVV.

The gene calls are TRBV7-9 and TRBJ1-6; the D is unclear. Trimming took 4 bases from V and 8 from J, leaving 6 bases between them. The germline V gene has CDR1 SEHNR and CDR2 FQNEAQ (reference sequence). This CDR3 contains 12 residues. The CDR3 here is CASSSVDSPLHF. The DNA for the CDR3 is TGTGCCAGCAGCTCGGTCGATTCACCCCTCCACTTT.

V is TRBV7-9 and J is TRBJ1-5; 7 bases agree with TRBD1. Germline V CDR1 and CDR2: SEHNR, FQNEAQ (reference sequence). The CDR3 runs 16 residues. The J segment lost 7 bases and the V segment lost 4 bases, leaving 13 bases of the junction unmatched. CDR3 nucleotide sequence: TGTGCCAGCAGCTCTACGACAGGGATTGGAGAACAGCCCCAGCATTTT. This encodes CASSSTTGIGEQPQHF.

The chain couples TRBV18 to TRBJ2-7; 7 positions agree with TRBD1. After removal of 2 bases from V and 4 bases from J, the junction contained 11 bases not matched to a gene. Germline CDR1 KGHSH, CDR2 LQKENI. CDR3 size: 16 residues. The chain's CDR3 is CASSPNLGTGEYEQYF. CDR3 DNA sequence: TGTGCCAGCTCACCAAATCTGGGCACAGGGGAGTACGAGCAGTACTTC. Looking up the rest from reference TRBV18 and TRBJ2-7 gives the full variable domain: NAGVMQNPRHLVRRRGQEARLRCSPMKGHSHVYWYRQLPEEGLKFMVYLQKENIIDESGMPKERFSAEFPKEGPSILRIQQVVRGDSAAYFCASSPNLGTGEYEQYFGPGTRLTVT.

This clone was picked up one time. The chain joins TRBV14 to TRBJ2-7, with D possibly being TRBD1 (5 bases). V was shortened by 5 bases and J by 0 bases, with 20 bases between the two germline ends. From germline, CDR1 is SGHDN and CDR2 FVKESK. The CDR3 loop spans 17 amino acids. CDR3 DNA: TGTGCCAGCAGCGACCGAGCAGGGATCGCGAGCTCCTACGAGCAGTACTTC. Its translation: CASSDRAGIASSYEQYF. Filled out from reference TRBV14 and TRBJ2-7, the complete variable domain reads EAGVTQFPSHSVIEKGQTVTLRCDPISGHDNLYWYRRVMGKEIKFLLHFVKESKQDESGMPNNRFLAERTGGTYSTLKVQPAELEDSGVYFCASSDRAGIASSYEQYFGPGTRLTVT.

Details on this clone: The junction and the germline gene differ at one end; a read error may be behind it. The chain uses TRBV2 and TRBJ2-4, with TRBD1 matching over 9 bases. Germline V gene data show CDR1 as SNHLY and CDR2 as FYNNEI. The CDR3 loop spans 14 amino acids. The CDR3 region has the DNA TGTGTCAGCAGGGACAGGGTATCCAAAAACATTCAGTACTTC. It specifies CVSRDRVSKNIQYF.

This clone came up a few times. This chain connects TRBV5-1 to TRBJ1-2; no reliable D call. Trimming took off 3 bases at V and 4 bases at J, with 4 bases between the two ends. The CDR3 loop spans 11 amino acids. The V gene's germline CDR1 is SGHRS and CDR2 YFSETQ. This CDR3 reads CASSSAYGYTF. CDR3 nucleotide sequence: TGCGCCAGCAGCTCCGCCTATGGCTACACCTTC.

CDR3 loop: CASSLPRGGGRGANYGYTF. CDR3 DNA sequence: TGTGCCAGCAGCCTCCCCCGGGGTGGAGGGCGAGGGGCTAACTATGGCTACACCTTC. The chain carries TRBV5-4 and TRBJ1-2; a weak D match, TRBD1 (5 bases). Germline assignment: CDR1 SGHNT and CDR2 YYREEE (reference sequence). The CDR3 sequence is 19 residues long. V lost 4 bases, J lost 0 bases, and 25 bases lay in between.

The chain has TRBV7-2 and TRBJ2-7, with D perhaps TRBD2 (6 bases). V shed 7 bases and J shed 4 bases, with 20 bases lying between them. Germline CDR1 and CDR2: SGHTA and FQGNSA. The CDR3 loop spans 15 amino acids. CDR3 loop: CASMGLGGRRYEQYF. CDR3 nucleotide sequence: TGTGCCAGCATGGGTCTGGGGGGTCGGCGGTACGAGCAGTACTTC.